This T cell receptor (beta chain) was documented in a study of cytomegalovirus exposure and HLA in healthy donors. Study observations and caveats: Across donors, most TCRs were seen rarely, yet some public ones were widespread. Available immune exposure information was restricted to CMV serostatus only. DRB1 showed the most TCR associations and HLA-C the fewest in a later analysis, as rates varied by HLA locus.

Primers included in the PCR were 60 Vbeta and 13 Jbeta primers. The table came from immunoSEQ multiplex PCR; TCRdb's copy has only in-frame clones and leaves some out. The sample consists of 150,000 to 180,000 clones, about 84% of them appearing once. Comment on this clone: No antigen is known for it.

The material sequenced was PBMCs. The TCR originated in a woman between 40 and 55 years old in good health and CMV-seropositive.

The CDR3 is CASNPGDLYGYTF. The CDR3 nucleotides read TGCGCCAGCAACCCAGGGGATCTCTATGGCTACACCTTC. V and J are TRBV5-1 and TRBJ1-2, with a weak D call TRBD1 (6 bases). Germline CDR1 is SGHRS and CDR2 is YFSETQ. V was trimmed by 6 bases and J by 4 bases, leaving 13 bases between them. This CDR3 spans 13 amino acids. The full variable domain, in which reference TRBV5-1 and TRBJ1-2 provide the parts outside the CDR3, is KAGVTQTPRYLIKTRGQQVTLSCSPISGHRSVSWYQQTPGQGLQFLFEYFSETQRNKGNFPGRFSGRQFSNSRSEMNVSTLELGDSALYLCASNPGDLYGYTFGSGTRLTVV.